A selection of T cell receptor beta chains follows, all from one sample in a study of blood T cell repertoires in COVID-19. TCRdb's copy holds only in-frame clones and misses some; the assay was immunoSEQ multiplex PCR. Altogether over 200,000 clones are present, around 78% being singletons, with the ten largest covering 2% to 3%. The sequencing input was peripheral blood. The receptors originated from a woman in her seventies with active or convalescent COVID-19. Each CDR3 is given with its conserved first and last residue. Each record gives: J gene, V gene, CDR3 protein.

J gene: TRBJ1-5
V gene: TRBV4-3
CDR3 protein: CASSQAGGPQHF

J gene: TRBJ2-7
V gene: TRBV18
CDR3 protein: CASSPPTFDEQYF

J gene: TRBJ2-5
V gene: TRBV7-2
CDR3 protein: CASSFAGEETQYF

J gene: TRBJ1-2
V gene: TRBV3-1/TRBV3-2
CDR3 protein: CASSPGQGYGYTF

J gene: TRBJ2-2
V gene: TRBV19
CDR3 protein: CASNPANTGELFF

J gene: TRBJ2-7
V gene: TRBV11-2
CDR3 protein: CASSLEVSPGEQYF

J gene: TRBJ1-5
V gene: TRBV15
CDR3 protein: CATSTGTGVGNQPQHF

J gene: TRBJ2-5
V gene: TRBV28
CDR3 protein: CASSQPRGQVGETQYF

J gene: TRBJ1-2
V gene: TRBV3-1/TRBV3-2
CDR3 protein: CASSQESGGSNYGYTF

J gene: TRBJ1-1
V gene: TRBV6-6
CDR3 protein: CASTRGSTNTEAFF

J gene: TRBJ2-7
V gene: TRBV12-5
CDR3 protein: CASGSIGTGYEQYF

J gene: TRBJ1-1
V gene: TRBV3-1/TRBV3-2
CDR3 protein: CASSQEGALNTEAFF

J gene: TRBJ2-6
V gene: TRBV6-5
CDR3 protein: CASRALADRANVLTF

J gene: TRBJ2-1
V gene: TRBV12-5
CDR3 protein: CANSTSGISSEQFF

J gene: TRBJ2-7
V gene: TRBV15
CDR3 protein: CATSLAGGSFHEQYF

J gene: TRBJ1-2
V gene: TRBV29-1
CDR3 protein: CSVTLGGWGAYGYTF

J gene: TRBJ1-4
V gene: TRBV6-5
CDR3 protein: CASSYSTQPNEKLFF

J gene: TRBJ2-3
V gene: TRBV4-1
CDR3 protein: CASSQDMQGADTQYF

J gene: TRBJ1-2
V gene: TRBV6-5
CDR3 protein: CASSPIIRTNYGYTF

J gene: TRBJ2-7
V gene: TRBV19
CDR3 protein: CASSISRSSEQYF

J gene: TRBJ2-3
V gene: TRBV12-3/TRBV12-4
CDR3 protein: CASTLGGTDTQYF

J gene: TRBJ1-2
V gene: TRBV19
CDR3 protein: CASSPRDAGDGYTF

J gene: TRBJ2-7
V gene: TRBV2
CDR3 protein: CASSRETGGYEQYF

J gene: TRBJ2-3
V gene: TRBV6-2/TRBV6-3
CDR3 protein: CASSLAGGYDTQYF

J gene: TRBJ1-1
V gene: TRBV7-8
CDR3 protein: CASSLRAGVGGTEAFF

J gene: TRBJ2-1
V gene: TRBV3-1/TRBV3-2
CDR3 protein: CASSPFSYNEQFF

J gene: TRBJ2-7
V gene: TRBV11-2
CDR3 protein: CASSLTGLSYEQYF

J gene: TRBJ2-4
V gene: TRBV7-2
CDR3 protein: CASSFGETGAPKNIQYF

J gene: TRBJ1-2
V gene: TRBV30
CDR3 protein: CAWSVLGTFFGYTF

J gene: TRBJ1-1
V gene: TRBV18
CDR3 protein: CASSPRQQNTEAFF

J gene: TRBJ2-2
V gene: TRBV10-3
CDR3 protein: CAISDWTSGKEELFF

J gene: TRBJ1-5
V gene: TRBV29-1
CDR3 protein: CSVGTGENQPQHF

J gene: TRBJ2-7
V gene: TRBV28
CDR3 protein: CASRKQGGSGEQYF

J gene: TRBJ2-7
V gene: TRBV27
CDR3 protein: CASSSPPETYEQYF

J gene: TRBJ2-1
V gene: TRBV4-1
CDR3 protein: CASSHSGTSGYNEQFF

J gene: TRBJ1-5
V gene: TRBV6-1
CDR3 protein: CASSENGQTNQPQHF

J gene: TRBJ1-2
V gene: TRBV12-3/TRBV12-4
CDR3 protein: CASSLMADGYTF

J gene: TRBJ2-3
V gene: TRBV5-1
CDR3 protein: CASSLASGLGTDTQYF

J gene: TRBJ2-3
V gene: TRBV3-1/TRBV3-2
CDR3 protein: CASSKALGVVADTQYF

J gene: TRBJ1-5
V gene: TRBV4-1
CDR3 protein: CASSPDRAHQSQHF

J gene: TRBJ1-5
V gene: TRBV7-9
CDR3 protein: CASSQQGASNQPQHF

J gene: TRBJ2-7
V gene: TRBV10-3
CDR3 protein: CAIRPSGSGFEQYF